This is a list of T cell receptor beta chains from one sample in a study of CD8 T cells in Susac syndrome. TCRdb passed the immunoSEQ multiplex PCR reads through MiXCR, listing each CDR3 protein once. The sample carries 250,000 to 300,000 distinct CDR3 sequences, approximately 91% recorded once. The specimen sequenced was CD8+ T cells from PBMCs. Receptor source: a human donor with multiple sclerosis. CDR3s include the opening cysteine and the closing phenylalanine or tryptophan. The D gene is left open where the match is weak. Not every row has a clone size; where given, it reads once, few, many or a size class.

j_gene: TRBJ2-7
d_gene: -
v_gene: TRBV4-3
abundance: -
CDR3aa: CASSSQGGESYEQYF
CDR3nt: TGCGCCAGCAGCTCCCAGGGTGGGGAATCCTACGAGCAGTACTTC

j_gene: TRBJ2-1
d_gene: TRBD2
v_gene: TRBV9
abundance: -
CDR3aa: CASSTGTSGPNEQFF
CDR3nt: TGTGCCAGCAGTACCGGGACTAGCGGTCCCAATGAGCAGTTCTTC

j_gene: TRBJ1-1
d_gene: -
v_gene: TRBV6-2/TRBV6-3
abundance: -
CDR3aa: CASSSAHTEAFF
CDR3nt: TGTGCCAGCAGTTCAGCCCACACTGAAGCTTTCTTT

j_gene: TRBJ1-5
d_gene: -
v_gene: TRBV20-1
abundance: once
CDR3aa: CSSSGSNQPQHF
CDR3nt: TGCAGTTCCTCGGGCAGCAATCAGCCCCAGCATTTT

j_gene: TRBJ1-5
d_gene: TRBD1
v_gene: TRBV28
abundance: -
CDR3aa: CASSGQGYNSNQPQHF
CDR3nt: TGTGCCAGCAGCGGACAGGGGTATAATAGCAATCAGCCCCAGCATTTT

j_gene: TRBJ1-2
d_gene: -
v_gene: TRBV12-3/TRBV12-4
abundance: -
CDR3aa: CASNAGALNPIYGYTF
CDR3nt: TGTGCCAGCAACGCCGGGGCGCTGAACCCTATTTATGGCTACACCTTC

j_gene: TRBJ1-5
d_gene: -
v_gene: TRBV28
abundance: -
CDR3aa: CASSLEGGNQPQHF
CDR3nt: TGTGCCAGCAGTTTAGAGGGCGGGAATCAGCCCCAGCATTTT

j_gene: TRBJ1-5
d_gene: -
v_gene: TRBV6-5
abundance: -
CDR3aa: CASSFYSNQPQHF
CDR3nt: TGTGCCAGCAGTTTTTATAGCAATCAGCCCCAGCATTTT

j_gene: TRBJ1-2
d_gene: TRBD1
v_gene: TRBV28
abundance: -
CDR3aa: CASTSFTRSGDREVYGYTF
CDR3nt: TGTGCCAGCACTTCCTTCACCAGATCCGGGGACAGGGAGGTTTATGGCTACACCTTC

j_gene: TRBJ1-3
d_gene: -
v_gene: TRBV30
abundance: once
CDR3aa: CAWSHGGPQGSGNTIYF
CDR3nt: TGTGCCTGGAGCCACGGGGGGCCACAGGGATCTGGAAACACCATATATTTT

j_gene: TRBJ2-7
d_gene: -
v_gene: TRBV15
abundance: -
CDR3aa: CATSRRGDGSYEQYF
CDR3nt: TGTGCCACCAGCAGAAGGGGGGATGGCTCCTACGAGCAGTACTTC

j_gene: TRBJ1-1
d_gene: -
v_gene: TRBV4-2
abundance: -
CDR3aa: CASSQTGGYTEAFF
CDR3nt: TGTGCCAGCAGCCAGACGGGTGGATACACTGAAGCTTTCTTT

j_gene: TRBJ1-2
d_gene: -
v_gene: TRBV5-1
abundance: -
CDR3aa: CASSGGSDYGYTF
CDR3nt: TGCGCCAGCAGCGGGGGCTCTGACTATGGCTACACCTTC

j_gene: TRBJ2-7
d_gene: -
v_gene: TRBV28
abundance: -
CDR3aa: CASHPRVQPYEQYF
CDR3nt: TGTGCCAGCCATCCCAGGGTACAGCCCTACGAGCAGTACTTC